This TCR beta chain emerged from a study of blood T cell repertoires in COVID-19. Background on the study: The samples span acute and convalescent COVID-19 from the United States, Italy and Spain. The analysed material was cDNA or gDNA that came from T cells, B-cell-depleted T cells, or PBMCs.

Original processing notes: By means of reference gene primer amplification, nucleated cell counts were estimated. Profiling relied on immunoSEQ multiplex PCR, and the TCRdb table lists in-frame clones only, not all of them. V, J and clone size are those of that table, while D and trimming were read from the DNA. The sample shows tens of thousands of clones, about 90% of them seen only once. Germline V lookup: CDR1 SNHLY, CDR2 FYNNEI. The CDR3 contains 12 residues. The junction had 5 bases not matched to a gene; V was cut back by 5 bases and J by 8 bases. This clone was seen more than once but under ten times.

The V and J genes are TRBV2 and TRBJ1-2; TRBD1 matches at 7 bases. The sequence came from a human donor in a cohort sampled during active COVID-19. The sample was peripheral blood. The CDR3 nucleotides are TGTGCCAGCAGTCTGGACAGGATGGGCTACACCTTC. This sequence encodes CASSLDRMGYTF. The full variable domain, with the rest looked up from reference TRBV2 and TRBJ1-2, is EPEVTQTPSHQVTQMGQEVILRCVPISNHLYFYWYRQILGQKVEFLVSFYNNEISEKSEIFDDQFSVERPDGSNFTLKIRSTKLEDSAMYFCASSLDRMGYTFGSGTRLTVV.